Listed below are T cell receptor beta chains from one sample, sequenced in a study of OX40 agonist ivuxolimab in advanced cancers. Data came from immunoSEQ multiplex PCR; TCRdb stores just in-frame clones and leaves some out. The sample holds some 63,000 clones, roughly 84% seen once. The input for sequencing was CD4+ or CD8+ T cells sorted from blood, taken in a trial of the OX40 agonist ivuxolimab. The receptor set was obtained from an adult with an advanced solid tumor such as melanoma, head and neck, liver or kidney cancer. Both conserved end residues are part of each CDR3. Each record gives: J gene, clone size, V gene, D gene, CDR3 DNA, CDR3 protein. A D gene is named only where the DNA matches it firmly. Clone size is stated in some rows and not others, as once, few, many or a class when expanded.

>TRBJ1-4|NA|TRBV6-1|NA
TGTGCCAGCAGTGAAACGGACGGATGGGGGAATGAAAAACTGTTTTTT
CASSETDGWGNEKLFF
>TRBJ2-7|NA|TRBV6-5|TRBD1
TGTGCCAGCAGCCTGCCCGGGACAGGGGTGCGAGAGCAGTACTTC
CASSLPGTGVREQYF
>TRBJ1-2|NA|TRBV5-1|NA
TGCGCCAGCAGCTTGGCCGAGGCCGGCCCATATGGCTACACCTTC
CASSLAEAGPYGYTF
>TRBJ2-1|NA|TRBV5-1|TRBD2
TGCGCCAGCAGCACGGCTAGCGGATCTACCTACAATGAGCAGTTCTTC
CASSTASGSTYNEQFF
>TRBJ2-7|NA|TRBV5-1|NA
TGCGCCAGCAGGCCCGGTCCGGGAACACTCTACGAGCAGTACTTC
CASRPGPGTLYEQYF
>TRBJ1-1|NA|TRBV19|NA
TGTGCCAGTAGTATCAGAGATGCCACTGAAGCTTTCTTT
CASSIRDATEAFF
>TRBJ1-5|NA|TRBV7-2|NA
TGTGCCAGCAGTCACGGACGGAGCAATCAGCCCCAGCATTTT
CASSHGRSNQPQHF
>TRBJ2-5|NA|TRBV7-8|TRBD2
TGTGCCAGCAGCAGGCGGACTAGCGGACAAGAGACCCAGTACTTC
CASSRRTSGQETQYF
>TRBJ2-1|once|TRBV5-4|NA
TGTGCCAGCAGCTTGGATGGGAGTGGACAGCAGTTCTTC
CASSLDGSGQQFF
>TRBJ1-2|NA|TRBV6-6|NA
TGTGCCAGCATTCAGGGGCCGCACTATGGCTACACCTTC
CASIQGPHYGYTF
>TRBJ1-4|NA|TRBV6-1|NA
TGTGCCAGCAGTGAAGACAGGGCTGAAAAACTGTTTTTT
CASSEDRAEKLFF
>TRBJ2-7|NA|TRBV19|NA
TGTGCCAGTAGACCCCAGGGGGGCGAGCAGTACTTC
CASRPQGGEQYF
>TRBJ1-5|NA|TRBV19|NA
TGTGCCAGTAGTATAGGACGACTTATGAATCAGCCCCAGCATTTT
CASSIGRLMNQPQHF
>TRBJ2-1|NA|TRBV27|TRBD1
TGTGCCAGCAGTTTTCAAATTACAGGGGTTAGCTCCTACAATGAGCAGTTCTTC
CASSFQITGVSSYNEQFF
>TRBJ2-6|NA|TRBV21-1|NA
TGTCCCTCCAAACACCACAGGGGGCCTGGGGCCAACGTCCTGACTTTC
CPSKHHRGPGANVLTF
>TRBJ2-1|NA|TRBV7-2|NA
TGTGCCAGCAGCTTAGTAGGGGGCTCCTACAATGAGCAGTTCTTC
CASSLVGGSYNEQFF
>TRBJ2-1|NA|TRBV5-1|TRBD2
TGCGCCAGCAGCTCCTTAGCGGGAGGCACCTACAATGAGCAGTTCTTC
CASSSLAGGTYNEQFF
>TRBJ1-1|NA|TRBV18|NA
TGTGCCAGCACCAACCAGGAGAACACTGAAGCTTTCTTT
CASTNQENTEAFF
>TRBJ1-5|NA|TRBV5-1|NA
TGCGCCAGCAGCCCGGATGGGGGGGCAGGCCAGCCCCAGCATTTT
CASSPDGGAGQPQHF
>TRBJ1-1|few|TRBV5-1|TRBD1
TGCGCCAGCAGACGGGTTTTAGACAGGGGAGGCTTTCGGGCTTTCTTT
CASRRVLDRGGFRAFF
>TRBJ2-1|NA|TRBV6-5|NA
TGTGCCAGCAGTTACTCGGGGGAAAATGAGCAGTTCTTC
CASSYSGENEQFF
>TRBJ1-5|NA|TRBV4-1|NA
TGCGCCAGCAGCCCCTTGGAGGGAAATCAGCCCCAGCATTTT
CASSPLEGNQPQHF
>TRBJ1-1|NA|TRBV28|NA
TGTGCCAGCAGCAAGTTTTGGGGGTTGGACAGTCTAGCTAACACTGAAGCTTTCTTT
CASSKFWGLDSLANTEAFF
>TRBJ1-4|NA|TRBV7-9|NA
TGTGCCAGCAGCCGAGGGCGGGGAGGTTCAACTAATGAAAAACTGTTTTTT
CASSRGRGGSTNEKLFF
>TRBJ2-3|NA|TRBV7-9|NA
TGTGCCAGCAGCACCCTGGGACAAGTCACAGATACGCAGTATTTT
CASSTLGQVTDTQYF
>TRBJ2-7|once|TRBV19|TRBD1
TGTGCCAGTAGTCAACAGGGGGCGCGGTACGAGCAGTACTTC
CASSQQGARYEQYF
>TRBJ1-3|NA|TRBV2|TRBD1
TGTGCCAGCAGGGCGCGGGACAGAGGAAACACCATATATTTT
CASRARDRGNTIYF
>TRBJ1-3|NA|TRBV6-1|NA
TGTGCCAGCAGTGAAGCGGCGCCTGGAAACACCATATATTTT
CASSEAAPGNTIYF
>TRBJ2-2|NA|TRBV7-6|NA
TGTGCCAGCAGCTTAGCCTTTGTTGTAGGGGAGCTGTTTTTT
CASSLAFVVGELFF
>TRBJ2-7|NA|TRBV10-1|TRBD2
TGCGCCAGCAGTCTATGGGGACTAGCGGGAGAGCACTACGAGCAGTACTTC
CASSLWGLAGEHYEQYF
>TRBJ2-1|NA|TRBV25-1|NA
TGTGCCAGCAGTTCCGGGAGCTACAATGAGCAGTTCTTC
CASSSGSYNEQFF
>TRBJ1-2|NA|TRBV30|NA
TGTGCCTGGAGCTGGGACACCACTAACTATGGCTACACCTTC
CAWSWDTTNYGYTF
>TRBJ1-3|few|TRBV6-5|NA
TGTGCCAGCAGCCCCAGAGGAAACACCATATATTTT
CASSPRGNTIYF
>TRBJ1-2|few|TRBV6-5|NA
TGTGCCAGTACAGGGCTCTATGGCTACACCTTC
CASTGLYGYTF
>TRBJ1-4|NA|TRBV4-3|TRBD1
TGCGCCAGCAGCCAAGATTTAATGGAGACCGGGACAGTAAATGAAAAACTGTTTTTT
CASSQDLMETGTVNEKLFF
>TRBJ2-3|few|TRBV28|TRBD1
TGTGCCAGCAGCCGGGACAGCTTCACAGATACGCAGTATTTT
CASSRDSFTDTQYF
>TRBJ2-1|NA|TRBV19|TRBD2
TGTGCCAGTAGTTCTAGCGGGAGGGCCTACAATGAGCAGTTCTTC
CASSSSGRAYNEQFF
>TRBJ2-2|NA|TRBV7-2|NA
TGTGCCAGCAGCTTGGACACAAACACCGGGGAGCTGTTTTTT
CASSLDTNTGELFF
>TRBJ2-3|NA|TRBV6-1|TRBD2
TGTGCCAGCAGTGAATTCGCTAGCGGATTGGCAGATACGCAGTATTTT
CASSEFASGLADTQYF
>TRBJ1-1|NA|TRBV28|NA
TGTGCCAGCAGTTCCTTAGGAGGGATCCAGAAAGCTTTCTTT
CASSSLGGIQKAFF
>TRBJ1-3|NA|TRBV4-1|NA
TGCGCCAGCAGCCTCGTCGTGTTAGGGTTGAGCTCTGGAAACACCATATATTTT
CASSLVVLGLSSGNTIYF
>TRBJ1-2|NA|TRBV10-3|NA
TGTGCCATCAGTGAGTACGGGGCCCACACCTTC
CAISEYGAHTF
>TRBJ1-3|NA|TRBV9|NA
TGTGCCAGCAGCGTAGCTTGGGGAGGCTCTGGAAACACCATATATTTT
CASSVAWGGSGNTIYF
>TRBJ2-7|NA|TRBV7-2|TRBD2
TGTGCCAGCAGCTTACGGACTAGCGGTTTTTACGAGCAGTACTTC
CASSLRTSGFYEQYF
>TRBJ1-5|NA|TRBV7-9|NA
TGTGCCAGCAGCTTAGGGGGGGTCCAGCCCCAGCATTTT
CASSLGGVQPQHF
>TRBJ1-3|NA|TRBV12-5|TRBD1
TGTGCTAGTGGTGGGGACAGTCTTCGCTCTGGAAACACCATATATTTT
CASGGDSLRSGNTIYF
>TRBJ2-2|NA|TRBV12-5|NA
TGTGCTAGTGGTTTCTACCCCCGGACAGATATTCCCGGGGAGCTGTTTTTT
CASGFYPRTDIPGELFF
>TRBJ2-1|few|TRBV7-9|TRBD2
TGTGCCAGCAGCTCCAGTCGGACTAGCGGGTACAATGAGCAGTTCTTC
CASSSSRTSGYNEQFF
>TRBJ2-1|once|TRBV5-6|NA
TGTGCCAGCAGCTTGAAGGGGGTAACCTACAATGAGCAGTTCTTC
CASSLKGVTYNEQFF
>TRBJ2-1|few|TRBV4-1|TRBD2
TGCGCCAGCAGCCAAGGGGCAGGGACTAGCGTTTCTGAGCAGTTCTTC
CASSQGAGTSVSEQFF
>TRBJ1-2|NA|TRBV5-1|NA
TGCGCCAGCAGCTTGGAAGGTGGACTTTATGGCTACACCTTC
CASSLEGGLYGYTF
>TRBJ2-5|few|TRBV11-2|NA
TGTGCCAGCAGCTTAGACAGCCAAGAGACCCAGTACTTC
CASSLDSQETQYF
>TRBJ1-6|NA|TRBV6-5|NA
TGTGCCAGCAGTTACAAAGGGGAGGCACCCCTCCACTTT
CASSYKGEAPLHF
>TRBJ1-2|NA|TRBV28|TRBD1
TGTGCCAGCAGTTTAAGAGGGGGCGCGTATGGCTACACCTTC
CASSLRGGAYGYTF
>TRBJ2-3|NA|TRBV5-1|TRBD1
TGCGCCAGCAGCGATACGGGACAGATGGCAGATACGCAGTATTTT
CASSDTGQMADTQYF
>TRBJ1-4|once|TRBV19|NA
TGTGCCAGTATGGGAGGCAGGACTGCAACTAATGAAAAACTGTTTTTT
CASMGGRTATNEKLFF